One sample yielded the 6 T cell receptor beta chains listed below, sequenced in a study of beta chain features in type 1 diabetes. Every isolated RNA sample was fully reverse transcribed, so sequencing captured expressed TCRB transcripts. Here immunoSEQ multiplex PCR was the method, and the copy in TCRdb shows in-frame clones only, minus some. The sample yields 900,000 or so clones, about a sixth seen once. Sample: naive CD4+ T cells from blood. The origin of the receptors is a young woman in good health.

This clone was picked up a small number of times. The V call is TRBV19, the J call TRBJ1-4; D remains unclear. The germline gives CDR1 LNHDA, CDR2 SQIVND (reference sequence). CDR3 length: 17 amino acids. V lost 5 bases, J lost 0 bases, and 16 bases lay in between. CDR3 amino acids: CASSPRGTQTTNEKLFF. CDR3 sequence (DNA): TGTGCCAGTAGTCCCCGTGGAACACAGACAACTAATGAAAAACTGTTTTTT.

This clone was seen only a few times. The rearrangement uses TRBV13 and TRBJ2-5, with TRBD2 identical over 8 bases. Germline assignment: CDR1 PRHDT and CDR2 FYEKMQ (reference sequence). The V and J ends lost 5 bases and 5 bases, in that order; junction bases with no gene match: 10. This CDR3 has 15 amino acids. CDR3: CASSKTGTRRETQYF. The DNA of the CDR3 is TGTGCCAGCAGCAAGACCGGGACTAGGCGGGAGACCCAGTACTTC.

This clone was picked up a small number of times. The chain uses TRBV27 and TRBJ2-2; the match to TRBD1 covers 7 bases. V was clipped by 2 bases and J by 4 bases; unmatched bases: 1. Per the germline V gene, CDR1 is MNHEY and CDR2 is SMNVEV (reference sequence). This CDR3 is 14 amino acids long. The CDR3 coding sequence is TGTGCCAGCAGTTTAAGGGGGCGCACCGGGGAGCTGTTTTTT. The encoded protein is CASSLRGRTGELFF.

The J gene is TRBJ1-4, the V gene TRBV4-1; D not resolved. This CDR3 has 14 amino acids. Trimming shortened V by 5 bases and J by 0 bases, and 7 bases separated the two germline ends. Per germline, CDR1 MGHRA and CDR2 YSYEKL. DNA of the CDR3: TGCGCCAGCAGCACGCTCCCAACTAATGAAAAACTGTTTTTT. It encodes CASSTLPTNEKLFF.

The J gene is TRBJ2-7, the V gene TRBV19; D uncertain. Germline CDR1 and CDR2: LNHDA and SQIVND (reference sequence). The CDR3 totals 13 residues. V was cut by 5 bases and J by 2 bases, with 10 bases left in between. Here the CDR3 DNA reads TGTGCCAGTAGTCCCGGGCGCACCTACGAGCAGTACTTC. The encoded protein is CASSPGRTYEQYF.

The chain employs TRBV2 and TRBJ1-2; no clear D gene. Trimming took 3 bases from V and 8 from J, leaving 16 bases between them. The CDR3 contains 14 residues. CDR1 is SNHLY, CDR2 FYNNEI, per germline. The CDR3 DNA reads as TGTGCCAGCAGTGAGGTGCGGACCGGGTCAGGCTACACCTTC. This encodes CASSEVRTGSGYTF.